Following are 5 T cell receptor beta chains from one sample sequenced in a study of blood T cell repertoires in COVID-19. Sequenced by immunoSEQ multiplex PCR; TCRdb stores in-frame clones only, minus some. This table has nearly 350,000 clones, approximately 82% appearing once. The sample was peripheral blood. These receptors originate from a man aged 30 to 39 with active or convalescent COVID-19.

The chain combines TRBV7-3 with TRBJ2-1; tentatively, D is TRBD2 (6 bases). The CDR3 spans 16 residues. Trimming removed 4 bases at V and 8 bases at J, with 21 bases between. Germline loops: CDR1 SGHTA, CDR2 FQGTGA. The CDR3 sequence is CASSWNTLGSSDEQFF. In DNA, the CDR3 is TGTGCCAGCAGCTGGAATACCCTGGGGTCTAGCGATGAGCAGTTCTTC.

This chain connects TRBV29-1 to TRBJ2-2; 8 nucleotides agree with TRBD2. There are 16 residues in the CDR3. V gave up 7 bases and J gave up 0 bases; unmatched junction bases: 10. Germline loops: CDR1 SQVTM, CDR2 ANQGSEA. The CDR3: CSALIGGGPNTGELFF. The CDR3 DNA is TGCAGCGCCCTAATTGGCGGGGGGCCGAACACCGGGGAGCTGTTTTTT.

The V gene is TRBV28, the J gene TRBJ1-5, with 8 bases that match TRBD1. Germline trimming cut 5 bases from V and 0 bases from J; bases unmatched to any gene: 3. Germline V gives CDR1 MDHEN, CDR2 SYDVKM. This CDR3 is 15 amino acids long. This CDR3 reads CASSNDRGSNQPQHF. Here the CDR3 DNA reads TGTGCCAGCAGTAACGACAGGGGTAGCAATCAGCCCCAGCATTTT.

The rearrangement joins TRBV13 to TRBJ1-1, with D tentatively TRBD1 (5 bases). The CDR3 length is 12 residues. Deletions cut 4 bases from V and 4 bases from J, with 7 bases between. Looked up from germline, CDR1 is PRHDT and CDR2 is FYEKMQ (reference sequence). The CDR3 DNA follows: TGTGCCAGCAGCTCAGGGAGCACTGAAGCTTTCTTT. Its translation is CASSSGSTEAFF.

J is TRBJ2-7 and V is TRBV19; perhaps TRBD1 as D (6 bases). The V end was cut by 3 bases, the J end by 3 bases, with 12 bases between. This CDR3 has 14 amino acids. Germline-derived CDR1 and CDR2 are LNHDA and SQIVND (reference sequence). CDR3 nucleotides: TGTGCCAGTAGTATGGCACAGGGAAGCTACGAGCAGTACTTC. This translates into CASSMAQGSYEQYF.